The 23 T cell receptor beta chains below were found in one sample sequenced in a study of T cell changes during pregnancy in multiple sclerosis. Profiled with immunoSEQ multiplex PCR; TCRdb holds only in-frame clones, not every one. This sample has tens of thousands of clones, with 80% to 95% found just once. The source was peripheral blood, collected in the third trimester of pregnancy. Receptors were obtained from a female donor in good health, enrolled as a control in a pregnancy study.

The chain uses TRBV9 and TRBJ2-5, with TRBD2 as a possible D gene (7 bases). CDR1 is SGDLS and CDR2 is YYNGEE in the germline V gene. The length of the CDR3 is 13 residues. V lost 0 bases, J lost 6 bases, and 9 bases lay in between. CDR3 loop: CASSVEGGKTQYF. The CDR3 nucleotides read TGTGCCAGCAGCGTAGAGGGGGGGAAGACCCAGTACTTC.

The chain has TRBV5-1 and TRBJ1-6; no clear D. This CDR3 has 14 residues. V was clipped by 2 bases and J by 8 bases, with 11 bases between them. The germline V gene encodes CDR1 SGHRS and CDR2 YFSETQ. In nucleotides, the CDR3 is TGCGCCAGCAGCTTAGGCGGGAAGGATTCACCCCTCCACTTT. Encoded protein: CASSLGGKDSPLHF. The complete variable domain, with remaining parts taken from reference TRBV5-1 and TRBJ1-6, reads KAGVTQTPRYLIKTRGQQVTLSCSPISGHRSVSWYQQTPGQGLQFLFEYFSETQRNKGNFPGRFSGRQFSNSRSEMNVSTLELGDSALYLCASSLGGKDSPLHFGNGTRLTVT.

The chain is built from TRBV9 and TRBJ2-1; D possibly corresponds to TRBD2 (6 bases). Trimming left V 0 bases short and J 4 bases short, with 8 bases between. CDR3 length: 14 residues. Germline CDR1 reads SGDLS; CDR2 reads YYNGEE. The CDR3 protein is CASSVVSGYNEQFF. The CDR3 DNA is TGTGCCAGCAGCGTAGTTAGCGGATACAATGAGCAGTTCTTC. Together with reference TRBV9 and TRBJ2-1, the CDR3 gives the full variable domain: DSGVTQTPKHLITATGQRVTLRCSPRSGDLSVYWYQQSLDQGLQFLIQYYNGEERAKGNILERFSAQQFPDLHSELNLSSLELGDSALYFCASSVVSGYNEQFFGPGTRLTVL.

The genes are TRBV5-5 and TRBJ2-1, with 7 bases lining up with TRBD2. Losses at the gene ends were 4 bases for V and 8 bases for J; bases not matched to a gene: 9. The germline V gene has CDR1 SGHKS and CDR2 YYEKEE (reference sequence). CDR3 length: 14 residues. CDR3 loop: CASSPLGLHDEQFF. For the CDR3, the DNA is TGTGCCAGCAGCCCCTTGGGACTACACGATGAGCAGTTCTTC.

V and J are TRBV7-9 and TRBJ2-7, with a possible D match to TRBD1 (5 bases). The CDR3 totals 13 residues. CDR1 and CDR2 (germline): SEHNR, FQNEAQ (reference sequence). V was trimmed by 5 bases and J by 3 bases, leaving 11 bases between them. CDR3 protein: CASSAREGYEQYF. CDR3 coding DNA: TGTGCCAGCAGCGCCAGGGAAGGCTACGAGCAGTACTTC.

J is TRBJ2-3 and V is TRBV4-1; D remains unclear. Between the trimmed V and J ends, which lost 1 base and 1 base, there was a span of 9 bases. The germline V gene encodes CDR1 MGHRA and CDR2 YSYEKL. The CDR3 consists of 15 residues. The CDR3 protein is CASSQGARGTDTQYF. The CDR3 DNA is TGCGCCAGCAGCCAAGGTGCCCGGGGCACAGATACGCAGTATTTT.

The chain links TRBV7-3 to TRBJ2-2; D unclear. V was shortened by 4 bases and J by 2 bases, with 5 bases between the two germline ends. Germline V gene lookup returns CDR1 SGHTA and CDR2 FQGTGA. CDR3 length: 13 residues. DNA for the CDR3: TGTGCCAGCAGCTCCACTAACACCGGGGAGCTGTTTTTT. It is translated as CASSSTNTGELFF.

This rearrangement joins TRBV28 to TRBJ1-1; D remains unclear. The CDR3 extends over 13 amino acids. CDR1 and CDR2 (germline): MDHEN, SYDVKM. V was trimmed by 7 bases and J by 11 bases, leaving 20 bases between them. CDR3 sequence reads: CASTKPPRGWAFF. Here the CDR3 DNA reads TGTGCCAGCACCAAACCCCCCCGGGGTTGGGCTTTCTTT.

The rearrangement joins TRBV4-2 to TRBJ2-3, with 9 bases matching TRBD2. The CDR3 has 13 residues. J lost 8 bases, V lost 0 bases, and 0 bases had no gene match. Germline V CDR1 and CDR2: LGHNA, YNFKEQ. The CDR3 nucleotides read TGTGCCAGCAGCCAAGAGACTAGCGGTACGCAGTATTTT. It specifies CASSQETSGTQYF.

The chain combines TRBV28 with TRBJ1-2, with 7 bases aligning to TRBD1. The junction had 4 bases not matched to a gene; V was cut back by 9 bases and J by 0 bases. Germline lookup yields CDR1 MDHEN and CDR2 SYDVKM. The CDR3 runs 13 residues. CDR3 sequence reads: CASLQGTNYGYTF. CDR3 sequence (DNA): TGTGCCAGTTTACAGGGGACTAACTATGGCTACACCTTC.

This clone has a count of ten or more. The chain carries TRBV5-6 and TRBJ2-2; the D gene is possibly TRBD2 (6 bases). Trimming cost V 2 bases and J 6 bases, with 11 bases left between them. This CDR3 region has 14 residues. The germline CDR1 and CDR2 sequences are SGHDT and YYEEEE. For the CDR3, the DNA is TGTGCCAGCAGCTTTGGAGGGTTAGCCGGGGAGCTGTTTTTT. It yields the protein CASSFGGLAGELFF.

Written as DNA, the CDR3 is TGCGCCAGCGGGCTAGCGGGAGCCTACGAGCAGTACTTC. It codes for CASGLAGAYEQYF. The chain joins TRBV5-1 to TRBJ2-7, with 10 bases aligning to TRBD2. The length of the CDR3 is 13 residues. The V segment lost 7 bases and the J segment 2 bases; nucleotides outside the gene matches: 3. Germline V gene data show CDR1 as SGHRS and CDR2 as YFSETQ.

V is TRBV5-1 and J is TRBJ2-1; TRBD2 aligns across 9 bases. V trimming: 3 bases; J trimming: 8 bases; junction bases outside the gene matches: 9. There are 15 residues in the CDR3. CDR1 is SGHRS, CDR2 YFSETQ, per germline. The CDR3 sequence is CASSSLAGVIYEQFF. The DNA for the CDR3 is TGCGCCAGCAGCTCATTAGCGGGGGTGATCTATGAGCAGTTCTTC.

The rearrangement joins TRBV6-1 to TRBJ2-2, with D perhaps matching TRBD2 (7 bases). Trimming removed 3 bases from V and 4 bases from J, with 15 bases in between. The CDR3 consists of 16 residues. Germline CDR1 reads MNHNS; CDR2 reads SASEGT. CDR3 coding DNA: TGTGCCAGCAGTGAGGGGGGGGCGGTTAGCACCGGGGAGCTGTTTTTT. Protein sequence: CASSEGGAVSTGELFF.

The CDR3 protein is CASSVGGGILGNEQFF. The DNA for the CDR3 is TGTGCCAGCAGCGTAGGGGGGGGTATCCTGGGGAATGAGCAGTTCTTC. This chain links TRBV9 with TRBJ2-1; 7 bases fit TRBD2. V shed 0 bases, J shed 7 bases, and the junction held 10 bases outside the gene matches. CDR1 SGDLS and CDR2 YYNGEE come from the germline V gene. This CDR3 has 16 residues.

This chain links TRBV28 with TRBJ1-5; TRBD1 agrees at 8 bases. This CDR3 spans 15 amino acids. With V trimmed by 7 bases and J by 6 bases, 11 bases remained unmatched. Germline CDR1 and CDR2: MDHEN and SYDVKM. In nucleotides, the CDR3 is TGTGCCAGCACTTTCCGAGACAGGGGTGTTCAGCCCCAGCATTTT. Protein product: CASTFRDRGVQPQHF.

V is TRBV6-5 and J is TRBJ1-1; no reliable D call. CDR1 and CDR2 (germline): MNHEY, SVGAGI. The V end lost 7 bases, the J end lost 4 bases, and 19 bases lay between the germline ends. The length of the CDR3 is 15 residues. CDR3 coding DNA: TGTGCCAGCAACTCGCCGGGCATACGGGGCACTGAAGCTTTCTTT. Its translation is CASNSPGIRGTEAFF.

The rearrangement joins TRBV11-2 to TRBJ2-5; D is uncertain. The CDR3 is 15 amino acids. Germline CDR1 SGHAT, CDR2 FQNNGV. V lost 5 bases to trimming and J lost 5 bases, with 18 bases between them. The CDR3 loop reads CASSLRNWFTETQYF. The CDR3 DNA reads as TGTGCCAGCAGCCTGCGTAACTGGTTTACGGAGACCCAGTACTTC.

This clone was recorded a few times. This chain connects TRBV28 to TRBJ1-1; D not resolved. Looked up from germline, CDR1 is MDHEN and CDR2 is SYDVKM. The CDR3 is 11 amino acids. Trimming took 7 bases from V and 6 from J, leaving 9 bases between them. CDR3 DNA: TGTGCCAGCACCCGGAGTGCTGAAGCTTTCTTT. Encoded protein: CASTRSAEAFF.

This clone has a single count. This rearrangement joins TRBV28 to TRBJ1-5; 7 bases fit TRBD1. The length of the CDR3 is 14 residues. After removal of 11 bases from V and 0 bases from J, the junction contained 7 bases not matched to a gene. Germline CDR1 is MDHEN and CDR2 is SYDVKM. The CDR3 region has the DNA TGTGCCGGTGCGGGACAGACTAGCAATCAGCCCCAGCATTTT. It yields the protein CAGAGQTSNQPQHF.

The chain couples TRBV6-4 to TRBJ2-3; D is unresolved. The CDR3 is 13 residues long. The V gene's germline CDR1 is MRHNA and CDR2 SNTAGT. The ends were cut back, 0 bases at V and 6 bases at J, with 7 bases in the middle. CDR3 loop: CASSDSFGDTQYF. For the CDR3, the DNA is TGTGCCAGCAGTGACTCGTTCGGGGATACGCAGTATTTT.

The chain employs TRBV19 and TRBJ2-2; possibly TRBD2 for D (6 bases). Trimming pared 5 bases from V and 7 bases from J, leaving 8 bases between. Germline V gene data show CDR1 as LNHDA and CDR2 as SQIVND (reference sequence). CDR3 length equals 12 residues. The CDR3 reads CASSRGSGELFF. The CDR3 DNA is TGTGCCAGTAGTCGGGGGAGCGGGGAGCTGTTTTTT.

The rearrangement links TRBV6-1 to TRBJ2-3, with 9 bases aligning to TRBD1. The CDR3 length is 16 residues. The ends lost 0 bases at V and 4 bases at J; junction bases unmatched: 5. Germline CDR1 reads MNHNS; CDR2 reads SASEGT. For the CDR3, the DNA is TGTGCCAGCAGTGAAGCGTCGGGACAGGGATCAGATACGCAGTATTTT. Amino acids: CASSEASGQGSDTQYF.